Listed below are T cell receptor beta chains from one sample, sequenced in a study of sequential checkpoint blockade in melanoma. Some clones are missing from TCRdb's copy, which holds only in-frame ones; the method was immunoSEQ multiplex PCR. The sample has more than 15,000 clones, over 60% seen once; the top ten hold roughly a fifth. The sequencing used CD8+ T cells sorted from blood (inferred from file names), collected from a patient given nivolumab and ipilimumab in sequence. The receptors shown here come from a human donor with melanoma. Each CDR3 is given with its conserved first and last residue. D genes are given only for firm matches. Clone size appears in some rows only: once, few, many, or a class for an expanded clone.

TRBJ1-2,TRBD1,TRBV14,few,CASSPRDRVSYGYTF,TGTGCCAGCAGCCCCCGGGACAGGGTATCCTATGGCTACACCTTC
TRBJ1-1,NA,TRBV7-9,few,CASSLLPKPIPRTEAFF,TGTGCCAGCAGCTTGCTCCCTAAACCAATTCCAAGAACTGAAGCTTTCTTT
TRBJ1-5,TRBD1,TRBV2,NA,CASSGYRGLDQPQHF,TGTGCCAGCAGTGGTTACAGGGGGCTTGATCAGCCCCAGCATTTT
TRBJ1-1,NA,TRBV27,once,CASSPAGFMNTEAFF,TGTGCCAGCAGTCCTGCAGGGTTTATGAACACTGAAGCTTTCTTT
TRBJ2-7,TRBD1,TRBV11-3,NA,CASSTSPGQGYEQYF,TGTGCCAGCAGCACTTCTCCGGGACAGGGCTACGAGCAGTACTTC
TRBJ2-1,TRBD2,TRBV27,NA,CASSSLAGVVNEQFF,TGTGCCAGCAGTTCACTAGCGGGAGTCGTCAATGAGCAGTTCTTC
TRBJ1-2,TRBD1,TRBV27,NA,CASSLHTGGTPYGYTF,TGTGCCAGCAGTTTACACACAGGGGGTACCCCCTATGGCTACACCTTC
TRBJ2-7,NA,TRBV7-8,NA,CASSLGGASEQYF,TGTGCCAGCAGCTTAGGGGGAGCGTCCGAGCAGTACTTC
TRBJ2-7,TRBD1,TRBV15,NA,CATSRERDRATYEQYF,TGTGCCACCAGCAGAGAGAGAGACAGGGCAACCTACGAGCAGTACTTC
TRBJ2-7,NA,TRBV2,NA,CASSGQDFYEQYF,TGTGCCAGCAGTGGACAGGATTTCTACGAGCAGTACTTC
TRBJ2-2,NA,TRBV11-2,NA,CASLGRHSGELFF,TGTGCCAGCTTGGGGAGGCACTCCGGGGAGCTGTTTTTT
TRBJ2-1,NA,TRBV29-1,NA,CSVGAYNEQFF,TGCAGCGTTGGGGCGTACAATGAGCAGTTCTTC
TRBJ2-1,NA,TRBV7-8,NA,CASSLAVVANAYNEQFF,TGTGCCAGCAGCTTAGCGGTGGTAGCGAACGCCTACAATGAGCAGTTCTTC
TRBJ2-7,NA,TRBV5-1,NA,CASSPSGRQGYEQYF,TGCGCCAGCAGCCCCTCGGGCCGGCAGGGCTACGAGCAGTACTTC
TRBJ1-5,TRBD1,TRBV28,NA,CASSRNRGLNQPQHF,TGTGCCAGCAGCAGGAACAGGGGCTTAAATCAGCCCCAGCATTTT